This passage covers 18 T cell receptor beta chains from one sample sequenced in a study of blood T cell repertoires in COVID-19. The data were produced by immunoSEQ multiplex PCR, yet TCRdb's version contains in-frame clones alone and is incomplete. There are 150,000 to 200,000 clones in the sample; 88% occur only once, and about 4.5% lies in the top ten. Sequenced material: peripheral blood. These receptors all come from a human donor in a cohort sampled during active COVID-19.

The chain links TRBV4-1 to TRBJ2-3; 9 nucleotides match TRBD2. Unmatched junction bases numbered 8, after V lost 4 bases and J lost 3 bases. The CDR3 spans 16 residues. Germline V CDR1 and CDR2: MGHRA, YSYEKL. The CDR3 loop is CASSLGGGRVTDTQYF. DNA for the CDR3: TGCGCCAGCAGCCTCGGGGGCGGGAGGGTTACAGATACGCAGTATTTT.

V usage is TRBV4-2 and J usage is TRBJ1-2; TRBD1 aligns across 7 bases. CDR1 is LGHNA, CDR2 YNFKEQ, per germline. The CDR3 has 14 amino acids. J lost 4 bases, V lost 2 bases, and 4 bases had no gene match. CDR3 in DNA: TGTGCCAGCAGCCAACGGGACAGTCGCTATGGCTACACCTTC. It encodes CASSQRDSRYGYTF.

Here the CDR3 reads CASSFWRPLAKNIQYF. DNA for the CDR3: TGTGCCAGCAGCTTTTGGAGGCCCTTAGCCAAAAACATTCAGTACTTC. V gene TRBV7-9 combines with J gene TRBJ2-4; D may be TRBD2 (5 bases). The germline V gene encodes CDR1 SEHNR and CDR2 FQNEAQ (reference sequence). The ends were cut back, 3 bases at V and 0 bases at J, with 12 bases in the middle. The CDR3 totals 16 residues.

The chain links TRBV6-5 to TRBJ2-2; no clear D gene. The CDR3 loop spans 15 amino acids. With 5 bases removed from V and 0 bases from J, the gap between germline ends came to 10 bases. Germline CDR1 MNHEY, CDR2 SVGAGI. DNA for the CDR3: TGTGCCAGCAGTCGACGACGGGCGAACACCGGGGAGCTGTTTTTT. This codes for CASSRRRANTGELFF.

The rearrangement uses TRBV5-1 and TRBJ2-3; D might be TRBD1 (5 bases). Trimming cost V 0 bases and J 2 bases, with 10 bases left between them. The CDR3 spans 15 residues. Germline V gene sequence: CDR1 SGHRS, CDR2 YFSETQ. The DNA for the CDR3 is TGCGCCAGCAGCTTGGGTTCAGGACACACAGATACGCAGTATTTT. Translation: CASSLGSGHTDTQYF.

The CDR3 DNA follows: TGCGCCAGCAGCCAAGATCCTTCCCCAGGCGAGCAGTACTTC. It encodes CASSQDPSPGEQYF. This sequence joins TRBV4-1 and TRBJ2-7; D gene unclear. The CDR3 extends over 14 amino acids. Trimming left V 0 bases short and J 6 bases short, with 12 bases between. CDR1 is MGHRA, CDR2 YSYEKL, per germline.

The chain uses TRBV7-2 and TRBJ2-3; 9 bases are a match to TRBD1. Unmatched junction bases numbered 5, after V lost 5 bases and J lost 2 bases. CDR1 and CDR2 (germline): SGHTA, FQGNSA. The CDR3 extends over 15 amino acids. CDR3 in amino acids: CASSRGTGNTDTQYF. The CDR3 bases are TGTGCCAGCAGCCGGGGGACAGGGAACACAGATACGCAGTATTTT.

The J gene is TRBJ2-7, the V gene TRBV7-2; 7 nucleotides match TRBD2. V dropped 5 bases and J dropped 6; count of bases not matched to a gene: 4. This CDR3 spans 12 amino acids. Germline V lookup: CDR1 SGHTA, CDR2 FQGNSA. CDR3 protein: CASSPQRGEQYF. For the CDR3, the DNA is TGTGCCAGCAGCCCCCAGCGGGGCGAGCAGTACTTC.

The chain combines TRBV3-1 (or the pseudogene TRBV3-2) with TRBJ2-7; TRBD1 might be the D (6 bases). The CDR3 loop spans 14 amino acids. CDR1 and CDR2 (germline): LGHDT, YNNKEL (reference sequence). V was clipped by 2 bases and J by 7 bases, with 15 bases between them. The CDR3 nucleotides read TGTGCCAGCAGCCAAATCAACAGGGCGGAGGAGCAGTACTTC. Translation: CASSQINRAEEQYF.

The CDR3 coding sequence is TGTGCCAGCAGTCCAAACGGTCCTCCCCACAATGAGCAGTTCTTC. Translation gives CASSPNGPPHNEQFF. This chain connects TRBV6-4 to TRBJ2-1; the D is unclear. The CDR3 sequence is 15 residues long. Germline values: CDR1 MRHNA, CDR2 SNTAGT. Trimming took off 5 bases at V and 5 bases at J, with 16 bases between the two ends.

DNA of the CDR3: TGTGCCAGCAGTTACCCGGGATCAAAGAACACTGAAGCTTTCTTT. Protein product: CASSYPGSKNTEAFF. The chain links TRBV6-5 to TRBJ1-1; D is unclear. Germline V lookup: CDR1 MNHEY, CDR2 SVGAGI. CDR3 size: 15 residues. V lost 2 bases, J lost 1 base, and 11 bases lay in between.

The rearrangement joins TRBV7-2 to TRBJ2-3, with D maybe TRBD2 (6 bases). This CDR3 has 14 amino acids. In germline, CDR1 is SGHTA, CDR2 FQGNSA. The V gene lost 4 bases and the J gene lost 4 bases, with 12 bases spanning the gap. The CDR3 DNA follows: TGTGCCAGCAGCTGGAGCTGGGGGGCAGATACGCAGTATTTT. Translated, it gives CASSWSWGADTQYF.

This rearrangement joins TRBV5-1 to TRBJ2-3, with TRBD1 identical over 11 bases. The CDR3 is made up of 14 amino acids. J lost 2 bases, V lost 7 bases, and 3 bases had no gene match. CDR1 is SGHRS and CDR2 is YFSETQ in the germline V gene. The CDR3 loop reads CASGTGGYTDTQYF. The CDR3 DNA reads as TGCGCCAGCGGGACAGGGGGGTACACAGATACGCAGTATTTT.

The CDR3 region is CATSDSRLAGFEQFF. The CDR3 DNA follows: TGTGCCACCAGTGACAGTCGACTAGCGGGATTTGAGCAGTTCTTC. This rearrangement joins TRBV24-1 to TRBJ2-1; 11 bases agree with TRBD2. Per the germline V gene, CDR1 is KGHDR and CDR2 is SFDVKD. The J segment lost 9 bases and the V segment lost 4 bases, leaving 7 bases of the junction unmatched. CDR3 length equals 15 residues.

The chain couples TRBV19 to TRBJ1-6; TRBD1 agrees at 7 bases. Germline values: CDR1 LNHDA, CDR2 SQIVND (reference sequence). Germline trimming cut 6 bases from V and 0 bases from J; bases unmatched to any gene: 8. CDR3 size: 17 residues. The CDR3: CASSLTGKSSYNSPLHF. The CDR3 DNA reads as TGTGCCAGTAGCCTGACAGGGAAGAGCTCCTATAATTCACCCCTCCACTTT.

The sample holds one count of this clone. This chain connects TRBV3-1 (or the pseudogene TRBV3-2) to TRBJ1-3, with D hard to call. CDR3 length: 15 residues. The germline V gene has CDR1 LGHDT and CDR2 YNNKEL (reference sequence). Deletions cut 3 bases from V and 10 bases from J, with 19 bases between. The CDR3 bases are TGTGCCAGCAGCCAGTCTGCGCTAAATCCCTCGACCATATATTTT. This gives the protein CASSQSALNPSTIYF.

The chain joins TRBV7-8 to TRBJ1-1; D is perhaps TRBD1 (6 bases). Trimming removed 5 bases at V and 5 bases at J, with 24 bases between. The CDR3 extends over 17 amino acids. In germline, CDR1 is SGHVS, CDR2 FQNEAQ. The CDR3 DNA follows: TGTGCCAGCAGCCTCCAACCCCCACCCCAGGGGTTGACTGAAGCTTTCTTT. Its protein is CASSLQPPPQGLTEAFF. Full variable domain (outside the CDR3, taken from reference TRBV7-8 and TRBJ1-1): GAGVSQSPRYKVAKRGQDVALRCDPISGHVSLFWYQQALGQGPEFLTYFQNEAQLDKSGLPSDRFFAERPEGSVSTLKIQRTQQEDSAVYLCASSLQPPPQGLTEAFFGQGTRLTVV.

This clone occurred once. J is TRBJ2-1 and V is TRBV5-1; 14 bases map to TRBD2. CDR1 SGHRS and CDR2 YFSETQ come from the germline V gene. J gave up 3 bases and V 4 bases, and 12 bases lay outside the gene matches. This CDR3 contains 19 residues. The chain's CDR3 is CASSLRAGLAGGVYNEQFF. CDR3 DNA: TGCGCCAGCAGCCTCCGCGCCGGACTAGCGGGAGGTGTCTACAATGAGCAGTTCTTC.